The 9 T cell receptor beta chains below were found in one sample sequenced in a study of identical twins. TCRdb processed the 5' RACE reads anew with MiXCR; each CDR3 protein has one entry. This sample has about 890,000 distinct CDR3 sequences; 10% to 15% occur once, and the top ten carry 1.5% to 2%. Another study also made use of these data, one on yellow fever vaccine responses in identical twins.

The sample taken for sequencing was PBMCs. These receptor sequences come from a woman under 30 in good health.

Points on this clonotype: The junction departs from the called germline gene at one end, perhaps through a read error. The V gene is TRBV12-3 or TRBV12-4, the J gene TRBJ1-2; D perhaps matches TRBD1 (5 bases). This CDR3 is built from 15 residues. The CDR3 region is CASSFVSGAPYGYTF. The CDR3 nucleotides are TGCGCCAGCAGTTTCGTTTCCGGGGCCCCCTATGGCTACACCTTC.

The CDR3 protein is CSARGWQNTGELFF. CDR3 DNA: TGCAGTGCTAGAGGTTGGCAAAACACCGGGGAGCTGTTTTTT. V and J are TRBV20-1 and TRBJ2-2; D is ambiguous. This CDR3 is 14 amino acids long. The germline V gene has CDR1 DFQATT and CDR2 SNEGSKA (reference sequence). V was trimmed by 1 base and J by 2 bases, leaving 8 bases between them.

There are many counts of this clonotype. J is TRBJ2-7 and V is TRBV5-1; 7 positions agree with TRBD1. CDR3 length equals 14 residues. Germline lookup yields CDR1 SGHRS and CDR2 YFSETQ. With V trimmed by 0 bases and J by 3 bases, 3 bases remained unmatched. The CDR3 loop is CASSLGGQNYEQYF. DNA of the CDR3: TGCGCCAGCAGCTTGGGGGGACAGAACTACGAGCAGTACTTC.

This clonotype showed up many times. This CDR3 is CASRRGQGGSSPLHF. CDR3 nucleotide sequence: TGTGCCAGCAGGAGGGGACAGGGAGGTAGTTCACCCCTCCACTTT. The chain combines TRBV12-3 or TRBV12-4 with TRBJ1-6, with 9 bases fitting TRBD1. The CDR3 spans 15 residues. Unmatched junction bases numbered 9, after V lost 6 bases and J lost 9 bases.

The rearrangement uses TRBV5-1 and TRBJ1-1; TRBD1 matches at 10 bases. Per germline, CDR1 SGHRS and CDR2 YFSETQ. This CDR3 is built from 16 residues. V shed 3 bases and J 6 bases; nucleotides not matched to a gene: 11. CDR3 sequence reads: CASSSSTGGFGAEAFF. DNA of the CDR3: TGCGCCAGCAGCTCTTCGACAGGGGGCTTCGGCGCTGAAGCTTTCTTT.

This clonotype was seen a handful of times. As DNA, the CDR3 is TGTGCCAGCAGCCAAATCGGGACTAGCGGGAAAGAGACCCAGTACTTC. This translates into CASSQIGTSGKETQYF. The chain combines TRBV4-2 with TRBJ2-5; 13 nucleotides align to TRBD2. The V segment lost 2 bases and the J segment 3 bases; nucleotides outside the gene matches: 3. The CDR3 runs 16 residues. The V gene's germline CDR1 is LGHNA and CDR2 YNFKEQ.

In its sample, this clonotype was seen a few times. The chain uses TRBV6-2 or TRBV6-3 and TRBJ1-2; 8 positions agree with TRBD1. The V gene end was trimmed by 6 bases and the J gene end by 4 bases; junction bases not matched to a gene: 19. The CDR3 length is 18 residues. Germline CDR1 MNHEY, CDR2 SVGEGT. CDR3 sequence: CASSYGGQGGEGIYGYTF. CDR3 DNA sequence: TGTGCCAGCAGCTATGGTGGACAGGGCGGCGAAGGGATCTATGGCTACACCTTC.

This clonotype has a handful of counts. The rearrangement links TRBV12-3 or TRBV12-4 to TRBJ2-3; 7 nucleotides match TRBD2. The trim removed 5 bases at V and 2 bases at J, leaving 19 bases unmatched. The length of the CDR3 is 19 residues. The chain's CDR3 is CASSVRVFRASGPTDTQYF. DNA for the CDR3: TGTGCCAGCAGTGTCCGGGTATTTCGGGCTAGCGGACCCACAGATACGCAGTATTTT.

The chain combines TRBV9 with TRBJ2-1; D uncertain. Germline V gene lookup returns CDR1 SGDLS and CDR2 YYNGEE. The CDR3 loop spans 17 amino acids. Trimming removed 0 bases at V and 0 bases at J, with 13 bases between. Here the CDR3 reads CASSVEEGPSSYNEQFF. The CDR3, as DNA: TGTGCCAGCAGCGTAGAAGAAGGCCCGAGCTCCTACAATGAGCAGTTCTTC.